Presented here are 20 T cell receptor beta chains from one specimen sequenced in a study of CD8 T cells in ankylosing spondylitis. A single record per CDR3 protein comes from TCRdb applying MiXCR to the 5' RACE reads. Among tens of thousands of distinct CDR3 sequences listed, approximately 11% were seen once. The specimen sequenced was blood, either unsorted or a sorted T cell fraction (not recorded which). These receptors originate from a male donor with ankylosing spondylitis or in good health (not recorded which).

This clonotype was counted between two and nine times. The rearrangement joins TRBV18 to TRBJ1-1; D remains ambiguous. The CDR3 sequence is 13 residues long. Trimming shortened V by 1 base and J by 1 base, and 4 bases separated the two germline ends. Germline V lookup: CDR1 KGHSH, CDR2 LQKENI. The CDR3 sequence is CASSPQKNTEAFF. The CDR3 DNA is TGTGCCAGCTCACCACAGAAGAACACTGAAGCTTTCTTT.

This clonotype was counted ten times or more. The chain is built from TRBV10-3 and TRBJ1-5; D may be TRBD1 (5 bases). Germline V gene data show CDR1 as ENHRY and CDR2 as SYGVKD. The CDR3 runs 11 residues. V was clipped by 8 bases and J by 5 bases, with 7 bases between them. In DNA, the CDR3 is TGTGCCATCGGGGGAGATCAGCCCCAGCATTTT. This sequence encodes CAIGGDQPQHF.

At least ten counts were recorded for this clonotype. The rearrangement links TRBV27 to TRBJ2-7; 7 positions match TRBD2. This CDR3 has 13 residues. Germline V gene sequence: CDR1 MNHEY, CDR2 SMNVEV (reference sequence). Unmatched junction bases numbered 11, after V lost 9 bases and J lost 6 bases. The CDR3 DNA is TGTGCCAGAAAAGCGGGGCGGCCGGTCGAGCAGTACTTC. It translates to CARKAGRPVEQYF.

The V and J genes are TRBV29-1 and TRBJ2-7, with no clear D. V was trimmed by 2 bases and J by 3 bases, leaving 11 bases between them. The CDR3 length is 13 residues. Germline assignment: CDR1 SQVTM and CDR2 ANQGSEA. CDR3 residues: CSVEIDLGYEQYF. The CDR3, as DNA: TGCAGCGTTGAAATCGATCTCGGCTACGAGCAGTACTTC.

This clonotype appeared a few times. The chain carries TRBV7-2 and TRBJ1-2; tentative D call: TRBD1 (5 bases). This CDR3 region has 15 residues. V lost 1 base and J 11 bases, leaving 20 bases between the germline ends. Germline V CDR1 and CDR2: SGHTA, FQGNSA. The CDR3 spells CASSLEVGQGRYYTF. The CDR3 DNA is TGTGCCAGCAGCTTAGAAGTAGGGCAGGGAAGATATTACACCTTC.

The sample holds many counts of this clonotype. The V and J genes are TRBV10-3 and TRBJ2-7; TRBD2 matches 10 bases. V lost 6 bases, J lost 1 base, and 6 bases stayed unmatched. The CDR3 has 15 residues. Germline values: CDR1 ENHRY, CDR2 SYGVKD. The CDR3 here is CAIRFSGGLSYEQYF. DNA of the CDR3: TGTGCCATCAGGTTTAGCGGGGGGCTATCCTACGAGCAGTACTTC.

The sample holds many counts of this clonotype. This chain uses TRBV18 with TRBJ2-7, with TRBD1 identical over 10 bases. The germline V gene has CDR1 KGHSH and CDR2 LQKENI. The CDR3 sequence is 14 residues long. V dropped 5 bases and J dropped 7; count of bases not matched to a gene: 8. The CDR3 nucleotides read TGTGCCAGCTCAACCTTGGACAGGGGGACGGAGCAGTACTTC. Translating gives CASSTLDRGTEQYF.

This clonotype has ten or more counts. The chain carries TRBV18 and TRBJ1-1; TRBD1 aligns across 11 bases. V shed 3 bases, J shed 4 bases, and the junction held 7 bases outside the gene matches. The CDR3 loop spans 16 amino acids. Germline V gene lookup returns CDR1 KGHSH and CDR2 LQKENI. CDR3 protein: CASSPGTGGPSTEAFF. CDR3 DNA sequence: TGTGCCAGCTCACCGGGGACAGGGGGGCCGAGCACTGAAGCTTTCTTT.

Regarding this clonotype: This may be a read error, as it is one base from a much larger clone. V gene TRBV12-3 or TRBV12-4 combines with J gene TRBJ1-6; possibly TRBD1 for D (5 bases). This CDR3 is 18 amino acids long. The CDR3 sequence is CACSLDAGTETYNSPLHF. The CDR3 bases are TGTGCCTGCAGTTTAGATGCGGGGACGGAGACCTATAATTCACCCCTCCACTTT.

Remarks on this clonotype: This may come from a read error, since a much larger clone is one base off. The chain employs TRBV5-1 and TRBJ2-5, with TRBD1 matching over 8 bases. The CDR3 extends over 16 amino acids. Per germline, CDR1 SGHRS and CDR2 YFSETQ. The chain's CDR3 is CASSPQGALIQEAQYF. DNA for the CDR3: TGCGCCAGCAGCCCCCAGGGGGCACTTATTCAAGAGGCCCAGTACTTC.

The table lists this clonotype with many counts. This CDR3 reads CASSPMRGHTIYF. CDR3 DNA sequence: TGTGCCAGCAGTCCAATGCGGGGGCACACCATATATTTT. V is TRBV28 and J is TRBJ1-3; the D gene is possibly TRBD1 (6 bases). CDR1 is MDHEN and CDR2 is SYDVKM in the germline V gene. The CDR3 loop spans 13 amino acids. V was cut by 5 bases and J by 8 bases, with 13 bases left in between.

This clonotype was detected ten times or more. J is TRBJ2-4 and V is TRBV5-1, with D tentatively TRBD2 (6 bases). Trimming took 4 bases from V and 7 from J, leaving 15 bases between them. This CDR3 spans 14 amino acids. CDR1 is SGHRS, CDR2 YFSETQ, per germline. CDR3 residues: CASSTGEVSNIQYF. For the CDR3, the DNA is TGCGCCAGCAGCACCGGGGAGGTTTCGAACATTCAGTACTTC.

The sample holds many counts of this clonotype. The gene calls are TRBV5-1 and TRBJ2-1, with 10 nucleotides matching TRBD2. V lost 6 bases and J lost 7; bases outside the gene matches: 7. CDR3 length: 14 amino acids. Germline V lookup: CDR1 SGHRS, CDR2 YFSETQ. CDR3 residues: CASTGTSAGNEQFF. The CDR3 coding sequence is TGCGCCAGCACCGGGACTAGCGCTGGAAATGAGCAGTTCTTC.

This clonotype was seen many times. V usage is TRBV5-5 and J usage is TRBJ1-1; D is unclear. V was pared by 2 bases and J by 0 bases, with 5 bases between. The CDR3 is made up of 13 amino acids. Per germline, CDR1 SGHKS and CDR2 YYEKEE (reference sequence). CDR3 region: CASSFVMNTEAFF. The CDR3, as DNA: TGTGCCAGCAGCTTCGTGATGAACACTGAAGCTTTCTTT.

This clonotype was seen ten or more times. The chain has TRBV29-1 and TRBJ2-3; no clear D gene. Trimming took off 0 bases at V and 5 bases at J, with 9 bases between the two ends. The CDR3 contains 13 residues. Germline V gives CDR1 SQVTM, CDR2 ANQGSEA. CDR3 region: CSVEDRFLDTQYF. For the CDR3, the DNA is TGCAGCGTTGAAGATCGCTTTTTAGATACGCAGTATTTT.

This clonotype came up many times. This chain joins TRBV19 and TRBJ1-2; 7 bases are shared with TRBD1. The CDR3 extends over 17 amino acids. V lost 3 bases, J lost 7 bases, and 17 bases stayed unmatched. Germline CDR1 LNHDA, CDR2 SQIVND (reference sequence). The CDR3 nucleotides read TGTGCCAGTAGTATCCCTTCTTACAGGGGCCCTTGGCCTGGCTACACCTTC. Protein product: CASSIPSYRGPWPGYTF.

This clonotype has a count of ten or more. The chain uses TRBV6-1 and TRBJ1-4; 11 bases match TRBD1. The CDR3 runs 15 residues. Germline assignment: CDR1 MNHNS and CDR2 SASEGT. V trimming: 6 bases; J trimming: 5 bases; junction bases outside the gene matches: 5. CDR3 in amino acids: CASSWTGGRNEKLFF. Here the CDR3 DNA reads TGTGCCAGCAGCTGGACAGGGGGCAGGAATGAAAAACTGTTTTTT.

A remark on this clonotype: A clone one base away is much larger, so this may be a read error. The chain uses TRBV2 and TRBJ1-5; D not resolved. The CDR3 has 12 amino acids. From germline, CDR1 is SNHLY and CDR2 FYNNEI. CDR3 in amino acids: CAGSQDGQPQRF. For the CDR3, the DNA is TGTGCCGGCAGTCAAGATGGCCAGCCCCAGCGTTTT.

The chain recombines TRBV5-5 with TRBJ2-5; 9 bases agree with TRBD2. CDR1 and CDR2 (germline): SGHKS, YYEKEE (reference sequence). V lost 2 bases, J lost 5 bases, and 4 bases stayed unmatched. This CDR3 has 14 residues. CDR3 nucleotides: TGTGCCAGCAGCTTTCTAGCGGGGCGGGAGACCCAGTACTTC. Its protein is CASSFLAGRETQYF.

This clonotype was counted only a few times. The chain has TRBV28 and TRBJ1-2, with D tentatively TRBD1 (5 bases). Germline CDR1 is MDHEN and CDR2 is SYDVKM. This CDR3 region has 14 residues. Trimming removed 2 bases at V and 1 base at J, with 8 bases between. In DNA, the CDR3 is TGTGCCAGCAGTTTAGGGGGGGGTAACTATGGCTACACCTTC. Translating it yields CASSLGGGNYGYTF.